This TCR beta chain was recovered during a study of blood T cell repertoires in COVID-19. About the research overall: Sites across the United States, Italy and Spain contributed samples from acute and convalescent COVID-19. PBMCs, B-cell-depleted T cells, or T cells were the source of the cDNA or gDNA that made up the material.

The V gene end was trimmed by 3 bases and the J gene end by 1 base; junction bases not matched to a gene: 1. The germline V gene has CDR1 SGHTA and CDR2 FQGNSA. CDR3 length equals 14 residues. Original analysis: For nucleated cells, counts were estimated from reference gene primer amplification. Using immunoSEQ multiplex PCR, the repertoire was profiled, and TCRdb retains in-frame clones only, with some absent. The V and J calls and the clone size are those of that table, but D and trimming were determined from the DNA. This table holds 50,000 to 75,000 clones, under 85% found once. V gene TRBV7-2 combines with J gene TRBJ2-7, with 9 bases identical to TRBD2. Sequenced material: peripheral blood. The TCR was taken from a woman older than 75 with active or convalescent COVID-19. Here the CDR3 reads CASSFSGGSYEQYF. The DNA of the CDR3 is TGTGCCAGCAGCTTCAGCGGGGGGTCCTACGAGCAGTACTTC.